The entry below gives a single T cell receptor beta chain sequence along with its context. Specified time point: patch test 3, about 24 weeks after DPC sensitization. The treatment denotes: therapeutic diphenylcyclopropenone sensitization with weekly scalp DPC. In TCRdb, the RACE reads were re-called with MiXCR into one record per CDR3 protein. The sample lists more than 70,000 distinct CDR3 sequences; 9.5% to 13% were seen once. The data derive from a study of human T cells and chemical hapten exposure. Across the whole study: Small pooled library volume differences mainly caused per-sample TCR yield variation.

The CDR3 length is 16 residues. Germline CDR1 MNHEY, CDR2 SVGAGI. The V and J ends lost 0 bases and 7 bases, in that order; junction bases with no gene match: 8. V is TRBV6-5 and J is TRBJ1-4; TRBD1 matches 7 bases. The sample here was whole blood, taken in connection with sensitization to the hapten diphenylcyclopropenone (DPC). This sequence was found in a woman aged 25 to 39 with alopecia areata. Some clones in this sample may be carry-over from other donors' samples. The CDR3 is CASSYSVRPGGEKLFF. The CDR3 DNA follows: TGTGCCAGCAGTTACTCGGTCAGGCCAGGGGGTGAAAAACTGTTTTTT.